These T cell receptor beta chains were read from a single sample in a study of regulatory T cells in long-lasting Graves disease. TCRdb re-analysed the multiplex PCR reads in MiXCR, keeping a single row per CDR3 protein. The sample records about 470,000 distinct CDR3 sequences, 14% to 15% being singletons. The same specimen was also included in a second study, on T cells in Graves' hyperthyroidism and ophthalmopathy.

Material: peripheral blood mononuclear cells (PBMCs), obtained at new diagnosis, from a patient treated with antithyroid drugs. These receptors all come from a woman aged 25 to 39 with Graves disease. Both conserved end residues are part of each CDR3. The D gene is left open where the match is weak. A clone size is listed for some rows: how often the clone was seen (once, few, many), or a class if it is expanded.

V gene	D gene	J gene	clone size	CDR3 DNA	CDR3 protein
TRBV5-4	TRBD1	TRBJ1-4	few	TGTGCCAGCAGCTTGAAGGACAGGGCTAATGAAAAACTGTTTTTT	CASSLKDRANEKLFF
TRBV7-9	.	TRBJ1-6	many	TGTGCCAGCAGCTTAGGCTCAGGACCCCTCCACTTT	CASSLGSGPLHF
TRBV20-1	TRBD2	TRBJ2-4	many	TGCAGTGCTAAAGATTCCGGGACTAGCGGGCCCTTAGCCAAAAACATTCAGTACTTC	CSAKDSGTSGPLAKNIQYF
TRBV7-9	TRBD1	TRBJ2-3	.	TGTGCCAGCAGCTCAAGACCGGGACAGGGGGTCACAGATACGCAGTATTTT	CASSSRPGQGVTDTQYF
TRBV7-7	TRBD2	TRBJ2-2	few	TGTGCCAGCAGCCGGGTCCAAGCGGGAGGCACCGGGGAGCTGTTTTTT	CASSRVQAGGTGELFF
TRBV12-3/TRBV12-4	TRBD2	TRBJ2-2	many	TGTGCCAGCAGTCCAGCGGGAGGTGGCACCGGGGAGCTGTTTTTT	CASSPAGGGTGELFF
TRBV3-1	.	TRBJ1-6	few	TGTGCCAGCAGACCTCTTCCAGGCCCAAATTCACCCCTCCACTTT	CASRPLPGPNSPLHF
TRBV11-2	TRBD1	TRBJ1-6	many	TGTGCCAGCAGCTTAGATCAGGGGGCCGGTTCACCCCTCCACTTT	CASSLDQGAGSPLHF
TRBV28	.	TRBJ2-2	.	TGTGGCGTCGGCGGGGTGAACACCGGGGAGCTGTTTTTT	CGVGGVNTGELFF
TRBV11-3	.	TRBJ1-5	.	TGTGCCAGCAGCCAAGAATGGGGGGTCAATCAGCCCCAGCATTTT	CASSQEWGVNQPQHF
TRBV20-1	TRBD2	TRBJ2-3	many	TGCAGTGTATTCCTAGCGGGAGAATCTCGCACAGATACGCAGTATTTT	CSVFLAGESRTDTQYF